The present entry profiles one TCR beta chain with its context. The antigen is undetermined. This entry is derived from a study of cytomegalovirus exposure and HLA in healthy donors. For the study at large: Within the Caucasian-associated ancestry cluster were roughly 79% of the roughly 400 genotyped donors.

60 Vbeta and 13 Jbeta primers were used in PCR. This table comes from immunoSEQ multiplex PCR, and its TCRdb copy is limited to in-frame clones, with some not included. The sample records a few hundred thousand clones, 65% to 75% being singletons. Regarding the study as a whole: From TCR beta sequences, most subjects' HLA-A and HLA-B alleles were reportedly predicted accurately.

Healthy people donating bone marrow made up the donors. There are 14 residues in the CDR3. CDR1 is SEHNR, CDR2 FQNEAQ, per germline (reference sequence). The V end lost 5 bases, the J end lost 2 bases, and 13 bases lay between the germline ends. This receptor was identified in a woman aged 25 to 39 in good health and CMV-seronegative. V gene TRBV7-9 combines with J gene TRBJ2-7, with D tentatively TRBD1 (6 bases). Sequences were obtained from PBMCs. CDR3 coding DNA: TGTGCCAGCAGCCGGGACACCGAACCCTACGAGCAGTACTTC. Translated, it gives CASSRDTEPYEQYF. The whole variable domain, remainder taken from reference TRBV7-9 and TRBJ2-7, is DTGVSQNPRHKITKRGQNVTFRCDPISEHNRLYWYRQTLGQGPEFLTYFQNEAQLEKSRLLSDRFSAERPKGSFSTLEIQRTEQGDSAMYLCASSRDTEPYEQYFGPGTRLTVT.